Listed below are T cell receptor beta chains from one sample, sequenced in a study of CD8+ T cells in alopecia areata. Only in-frame clones appear in the TCRdb table, and some are missing; sequencing was by immunoSEQ multiplex PCR. The sample lists about 14,000 clones, over 55% occurring once. Sequencing used skin, obtained at week 0. All receptors come from a human donor with alopecia areata. The CDR3 runs from the conserved cysteine through the conserved F or W. A D gene is named only where the DNA matches it firmly. A row's size may be missing; if present it is once, few, many or a size class.

v_call: TRBV11-2; clone_size: few; j_call: TRBJ1-1; d_call: NA; cdr3_aa: CASSLGGLGRTEAFF; cdr3_nt: TGTGCCAGCAGCTTAGGAGGATTGGGCCGAACTGAAGCTTTCTTT
v_call: TRBV6-5; clone_size: NA; j_call: TRBJ1-5; d_call: NA; cdr3_aa: CDRQGGGQPQHF; cdr3_nt: TGTGACCGGCAGGGCGGGGGTCAGCCCCAGCATTTT
v_call: TRBV6-1; clone_size: NA; j_call: TRBJ1-5; d_call: NA; cdr3_aa: CASSGGGYQPQHF; cdr3_nt: TGTGCCAGCAGTGGGGGGGGGTATCAGCCCCAGCATTTT
v_call: TRBV30; clone_size: NA; j_call: TRBJ2-1; d_call: TRBD2; cdr3_aa: CAWSGGLANNEQFF; cdr3_nt: TGTGCCTGGAGCGGGGGACTAGCAAACAATGAGCAGTTCTTC
v_call: TRBV6-5; clone_size: few; j_call: TRBJ1-2; d_call: TRBD1; cdr3_aa: CASSQQGNYGYTF; cdr3_nt: TGTGCCAGCAGTCAACAGGGGAACTATGGCTACACCTTC
v_call: TRBV5-4; clone_size: once; j_call: TRBJ1-1; d_call: TRBD1; cdr3_aa: CASSPGQGLAAFF; cdr3_nt: TGTGCCAGCAGCCCTGGACAGGGCCTAGCAGCTTTCTTT
v_call: TRBV5-5; clone_size: NA; j_call: TRBJ2-6; d_call: NA; cdr3_aa: CASSFTASGANVLTF; cdr3_nt: TGTGCCAGCAGTTTCACAGCATCTGGGGCCAACGTCCTGACTTTC
v_call: TRBV18; clone_size: NA; j_call: TRBJ1-1; d_call: NA; cdr3_aa: CASSRQGNTEAFF; cdr3_nt: TGTGCCAGCTCACGCCAGGGGAACACTGAAGCTTTCTTT
v_call: TRBV9; clone_size: NA; j_call: TRBJ2-3; d_call: TRBD1; cdr3_aa: CASTPFGGTGGTDTQYF; cdr3_nt: TGTGCCAGCACCCCCTTTGGGGGGACAGGGGGCACAGATACGCAGTATTTT
v_call: TRBV10-3; clone_size: NA; j_call: TRBJ2-1; d_call: NA; cdr3_aa: CAIGVEGNEQFF; cdr3_nt: TGTGCCATCGGAGTCGAAGGGAATGAGCAGTTCTTC
v_call: TRBV7-2; clone_size: NA; j_call: TRBJ2-1; d_call: TRBD1; cdr3_aa: CASSLNRDSYNEQFF; cdr3_nt: TGTGCCAGCAGCTTGAACCGGGACAGTTACAATGAGCAGTTCTTC
v_call: TRBV6-1; clone_size: NA; j_call: TRBJ1-5; d_call: NA; cdr3_aa: CASSERTENQPQHF; cdr3_nt: TGTGCCAGCAGTGAAAGGACAGAAAATCAGCCCCAGCATTTT
v_call: TRBV5-4; clone_size: NA; j_call: TRBJ1-4; d_call: NA; cdr3_aa: CASSSYSNEKLFF; cdr3_nt: TGTGCCAGCAGCTCCTACAGCAATGAAAAACTGTTTTTT
v_call: TRBV2; clone_size: NA; j_call: TRBJ1-1; d_call: NA; cdr3_aa: CASSDLQGYTEAFF; cdr3_nt: TGTGCCAGCAGTGACCTCCAGGGATACACTGAAGCTTTCTTT
v_call: TRBV6-6; clone_size: few; j_call: TRBJ2-7; d_call: NA; cdr3_aa: CASRSTGFEQYF; cdr3_nt: TGTGCCAGCAGGTCTACAGGGTTCGAGCAGTACTTC
v_call: TRBV7-2; clone_size: NA; j_call: TRBJ2-7; d_call: TRBD1; cdr3_aa: CASRGTGRYEQYF; cdr3_nt: TGTGCCAGCAGAGGGACAGGTCGCTACGAGCAGTACTTC
v_call: TRBV9; clone_size: NA; j_call: TRBJ1-1; d_call: NA; cdr3_aa: CASSVGQANTEAFF; cdr3_nt: TGTGCCAGCAGCGTAGGACAAGCGAACACTGAAGCTTTCTTT
v_call: TRBV7-2; clone_size: NA; j_call: TRBJ2-7; d_call: NA; cdr3_aa: CASSLGSSRGNEQYF; cdr3_nt: TGTGCCAGCAGCTTAGGGTCCTCGAGGGGCAACGAGCAGTACTTC
v_call: TRBV28; clone_size: NA; j_call: TRBJ2-7; d_call: NA; cdr3_aa: CASIPGGPSYEQYF; cdr3_nt: TGTGCCAGCATACCCGGGGGGCCCTCCTACGAGCAGTACTTC
v_call: TRBV11-2; clone_size: NA; j_call: TRBJ2-3; d_call: NA; cdr3_aa: CASSGGSTDTQYF; cdr3_nt: TGTGCCAGCTCTGGGGGGAGCACAGATACGCAGTATTTT
v_call: TRBV7-2; clone_size: once; j_call: TRBJ1-5; d_call: NA; cdr3_aa: CASTLSGGSDQPQHF; cdr3_nt: TGTGCCAGCACCCTATCTGGGGGGAGCGATCAGCCCCAGCATTTT
v_call: TRBV7-2; clone_size: NA; j_call: TRBJ2-3; d_call: TRBD2; cdr3_aa: CASSLGLAGGLVDTQYF; cdr3_nt: TGTGCCAGCAGCTTAGGACTAGCGGGGGGGCTTGTAGATACGCAGTATTTT
v_call: TRBV6-5; clone_size: NA; j_call: TRBJ2-7; d_call: TRBD2; cdr3_aa: CASSYSSGGYSYEQYF; cdr3_nt: TGTGCCAGCAGTTACTCTAGCGGGGGGTACTCCTACGAGCAGTACTTC
v_call: TRBV7-3; clone_size: NA; j_call: TRBJ1-6; d_call: NA; cdr3_aa: CASSLTKDSSREPLHF; cdr3_nt: TGTGCCAGCAGCTTAACGAAGGACTCCTCACGGGAACCCCTCCACTTT
v_call: TRBV7-2; clone_size: NA; j_call: TRBJ2-7; d_call: NA; cdr3_aa: CASSPDRGTQYEQYF; cdr3_nt: TGTGCCAGCAGCCCAGACCGCGGGACCCAATACGAGCAGTACTTC
v_call: TRBV6-1; clone_size: NA; j_call: TRBJ2-1; d_call: TRBD2; cdr3_aa: CASSASGGYNEQFF; cdr3_nt: TGTGCCAGCTCGGCTAGCGGGGGGTACAATGAGCAGTTCTTC
v_call: TRBV7-8; clone_size: NA; j_call: TRBJ2-3; d_call: NA; cdr3_aa: CASSSIIGDTQYF; cdr3_nt: TGTGCCAGCAGCTCAATAATAGGAGATACGCAGTATTTT
v_call: TRBV4-2; clone_size: NA; j_call: TRBJ2-7; d_call: TRBD1; cdr3_aa: CASSQEGPGQGAYEQYF; cdr3_nt: TGTGCCAGCAGCCAAGAGGGACCGGGACAGGGGGCCTACGAGCAGTACTTC
v_call: TRBV5-1; clone_size: few; j_call: TRBJ1-1; d_call: NA; cdr3_aa: CASRNTGNTEAFF; cdr3_nt: TGCGCCAGCAGAAACACGGGGAACACTGAAGCTTTCTTT
v_call: TRBV4-3; clone_size: NA; j_call: TRBJ1-4; d_call: NA; cdr3_aa: CASSQDGGQRAEKLFF; cdr3_nt: TGCGCCAGCAGCCAAGATGGGGGGCAGCGGGCGGAAAAACTGTTTTTT
v_call: TRBV28; clone_size: NA; j_call: TRBJ1-4; d_call: NA; cdr3_aa: CASSLWPLLNWGPTNEKLFF; cdr3_nt: TGTGCCAGCAGTTTATGGCCGCTCCTGAATTGGGGCCCAACTAATGAAAAACTGTTTTTT
v_call: TRBV30; clone_size: NA; j_call: TRBJ2-7; d_call: TRBD2; cdr3_aa: CAWSLRLAGGYEQYF; cdr3_nt: TGTGCCTGGAGCCTAAGACTAGCGGGGGGTTACGAGCAGTACTTC
v_call: TRBV19; clone_size: NA; j_call: TRBJ2-4; d_call: NA; cdr3_aa: CASSQRGNIQYF; cdr3_nt: TGTGCCAGTAGTCAGAGGGGAAACATTCAGTACTTC
v_call: TRBV5-1; clone_size: NA; j_call: TRBJ2-7; d_call: TRBD2; cdr3_aa: CASSLWSGDLTYEQYF; cdr3_nt: TGCGCCAGCAGCTTGTGGAGCGGGGACTTAACTTACGAGCAGTACTTC
v_call: TRBV30; clone_size: few; j_call: TRBJ2-2; d_call: NA; cdr3_aa: CAWSGVGGYGTGELFF; cdr3_nt: TGTGCCTGGAGTGGCGTAGGGGGGTACGGCACCGGGGAGCTGTTTTTT
v_call: TRBV5-1; clone_size: NA; j_call: TRBJ1-2; d_call: TRBD1; cdr3_aa: CASSLRTGGGYTF; cdr3_nt: TGCGCCAGCAGCTTAAGGACAGGAGGTGGCTACACCTTC
v_call: TRBV4-2; clone_size: few; j_call: TRBJ2-2; d_call: NA; cdr3_aa: CASSQDLAARYNTGELFF; cdr3_nt: TGTGCCAGCAGCCAAGATCTCGCGGCCCGTTATAATACCGGGGAGCTGTTTTTT
v_call: TRBV11-2; clone_size: NA; j_call: TRBJ2-7; d_call: NA; cdr3_aa: CASSSNSYEQYF; cdr3_nt: TGTGCCAGCAGCTCCAATTCCTACGAGCAGTACTTC
v_call: TRBV11-2; clone_size: few; j_call: TRBJ2-7; d_call: NA; cdr3_aa: CASSFRGDTQQQYF; cdr3_nt: TGTGCCAGCAGCTTTCGCGGGGATACCCAACAGCAGTACTTC
v_call: TRBV5-1; clone_size: NA; j_call: TRBJ2-5; d_call: NA; cdr3_aa: CASSLEGETQYF; cdr3_nt: TGCGCCAGCAGCTTGGAGGGCGAGACCCAGTACTTC
v_call: TRBV7-8; clone_size: NA; j_call: TRBJ2-3; d_call: NA; cdr3_aa: CASSLARPTDTQYF; cdr3_nt: TGTGCCAGCAGCTTAGCCAGACCCACAGATACGCAGTATTTT
v_call: TRBV6-1; clone_size: NA; j_call: TRBJ1-5; d_call: NA; cdr3_aa: CASSENPGDSNQPQHF; cdr3_nt: TGTGCCAGCAGTGAAAATCCGGGGGATAGCAATCAGCCCCAGCATTTT
v_call: TRBV27; clone_size: NA; j_call: TRBJ2-3; d_call: NA; cdr3_aa: CASSLGITDTQYF; cdr3_nt: TGTGCCAGCAGTCTGGGAATCACAGATACGCAGTATTTT
v_call: TRBV4-1; clone_size: few; j_call: TRBJ1-5; d_call: NA; cdr3_aa: CASSQDFSQGGGQPQHF; cdr3_nt: TGCGCCAGCAGCCAAGACTTTTCACAGGGTGGCGGTCAGCCCCAGCATTTT
v_call: TRBV7-6; clone_size: NA; j_call: TRBJ1-4; d_call: NA; cdr3_aa: CASSLEWGSDGYFNEKLFF; cdr3_nt: TGTGCCAGCAGCTTAGAGTGGGGGAGCGACGGATACTTTAATGAAAAACTGTTTTTT
v_call: TRBV7-6; clone_size: NA; j_call: TRBJ2-1; d_call: TRBD1; cdr3_aa: CASSPFTGVGNNEQFF; cdr3_nt: TGTGCCAGCAGCCCCTTCACAGGGGTCGGAAACAATGAGCAGTTCTTC
v_call: TRBV6-5; clone_size: once; j_call: TRBJ2-7; d_call: NA; cdr3_aa: CASRPKLFYEQYF; cdr3_nt: TGTGCCAGCAGGCCCAAACTTTTCTACGAGCAGTACTTC
v_call: TRBV28; clone_size: NA; j_call: TRBJ1-5; d_call: NA; cdr3_aa: CASSLGKGGRGQPQHF; cdr3_nt: TGTGCCAGCAGTTTAGGGAAGGGGGGGCGCGGTCAGCCCCAGCATTTT
v_call: TRBV2; clone_size: few; j_call: TRBJ2-7; d_call: TRBD2; cdr3_aa: CASSDHGGAYEQYF; cdr3_nt: TGTGCCAGCAGTGACCACGGGGGGGCCTACGAGCAGTACTTC
v_call: TRBV5-1; clone_size: once; j_call: TRBJ1-4; d_call: NA; cdr3_aa: CASSPRDTNEKLFF; cdr3_nt: TGCGCCAGCAGCCCCAGGGACACTAATGAAAAACTGTTTTTT
v_call: TRBV7-2; clone_size: NA; j_call: TRBJ1-2; d_call: NA; cdr3_aa: CAGSPGLNYGYTF; cdr3_nt: TGTGCCGGCAGCCCCGGACTGAACTATGGCTACACCTTC
v_call: TRBV5-1; clone_size: once; j_call: TRBJ1-1; d_call: TRBD1; cdr3_aa: CASSFDRATEAFF; cdr3_nt: TGCGCCAGCAGTTTTGACAGGGCCACTGAAGCTTTCTTT
v_call: TRBV6-1; clone_size: few; j_call: TRBJ2-7; d_call: NA; cdr3_aa: CASSERESWSSYEQYF; cdr3_nt: TGTGCCAGCAGTGAAAGGGAGTCATGGAGCTCCTACGAGCAGTACTTC
v_call: TRBV7-1; clone_size: few; j_call: TRBJ2-4; d_call: NA; cdr3_aa: CASSLAPGANNRIAKNIQYF; cdr3_nt: TGTGCCAGCAGCTTAGCCCCAGGGGCCAATAATAGAATAGCCAAAAACATTCAGTACTTC
v_call: TRBV4-2; clone_size: NA; j_call: TRBJ1-2; d_call: NA; cdr3_aa: CASSSWGGYTF; cdr3_nt: TGTGCCAGCAGCTCATGGGGCGGCTACACCTTC
v_call: TRBV29-1; clone_size: NA; j_call: TRBJ1-5; d_call: TRBD1; cdr3_aa: CSVGDRTNQPQHF; cdr3_nt: TGCAGCGTTGGGGACAGGACCAATCAGCCCCAGCATTTT
v_call: TRBV2; clone_size: NA; j_call: TRBJ2-5; d_call: NA; cdr3_aa: CAITEQETQYF; cdr3_nt: TGTGCCATTACGGAGCAAGAGACCCAGTACTTC
v_call: TRBV7-2; clone_size: NA; j_call: TRBJ2-1; d_call: NA; cdr3_aa: CASSLERAYNEQFF; cdr3_nt: TGTGCCAGCAGCTTGGAGCGGGCCTACAATGAGCAGTTCTTC
v_call: TRBV5-1; clone_size: NA; j_call: TRBJ1-1; d_call: NA; cdr3_aa: CASSSTRDTEAFF; cdr3_nt: TGCGCCAGCAGCTCCACACGGGACACTGAAGCTTTCTTT